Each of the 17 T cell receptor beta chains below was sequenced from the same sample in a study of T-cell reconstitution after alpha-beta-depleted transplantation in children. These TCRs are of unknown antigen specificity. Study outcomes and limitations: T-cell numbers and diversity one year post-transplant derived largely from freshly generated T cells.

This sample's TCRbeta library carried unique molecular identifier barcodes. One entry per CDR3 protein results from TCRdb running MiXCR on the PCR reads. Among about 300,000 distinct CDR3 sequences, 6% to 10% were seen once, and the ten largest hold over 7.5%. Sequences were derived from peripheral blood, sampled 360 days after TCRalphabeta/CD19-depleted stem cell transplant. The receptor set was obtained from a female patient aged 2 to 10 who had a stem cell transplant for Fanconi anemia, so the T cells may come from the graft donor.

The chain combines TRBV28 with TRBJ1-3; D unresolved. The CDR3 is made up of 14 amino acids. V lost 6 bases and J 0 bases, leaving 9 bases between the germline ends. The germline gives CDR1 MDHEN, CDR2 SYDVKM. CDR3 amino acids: CASRFSVSGNTIYF. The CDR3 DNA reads TGTGCCAGCAGATTTTCCGTCTCTGGAAACACCATATATTTT.

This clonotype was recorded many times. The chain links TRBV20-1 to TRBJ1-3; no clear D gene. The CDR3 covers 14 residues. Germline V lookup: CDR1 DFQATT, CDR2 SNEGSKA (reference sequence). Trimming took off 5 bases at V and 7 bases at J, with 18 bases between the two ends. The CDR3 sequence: CSALGSALGNTIYF. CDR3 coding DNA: TGCAGTGCTCTCGGCTCGGCCCTCGGGAACACCATATATTTT.

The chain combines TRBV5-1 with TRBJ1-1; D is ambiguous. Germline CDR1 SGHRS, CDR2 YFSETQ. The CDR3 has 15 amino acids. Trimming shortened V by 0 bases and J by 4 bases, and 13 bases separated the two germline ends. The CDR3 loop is CASSLGVGVVTEAFF. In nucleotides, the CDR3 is TGCGCCAGCAGCTTGGGGGTCGGGGTGGTCACTGAAGCTTTCTTT.

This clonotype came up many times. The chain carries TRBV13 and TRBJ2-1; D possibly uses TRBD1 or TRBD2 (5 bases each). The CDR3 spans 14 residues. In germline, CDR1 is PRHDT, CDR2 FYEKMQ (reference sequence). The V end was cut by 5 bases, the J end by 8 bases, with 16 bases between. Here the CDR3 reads CASSPKRGWYEQFF. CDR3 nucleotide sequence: TGTGCCAGCAGCCCTAAACGGGGCTGGTATGAGCAGTTCTTC.

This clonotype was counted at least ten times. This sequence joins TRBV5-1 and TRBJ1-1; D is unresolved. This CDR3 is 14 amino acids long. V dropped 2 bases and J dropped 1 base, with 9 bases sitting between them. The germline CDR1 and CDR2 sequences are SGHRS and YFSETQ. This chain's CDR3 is CASSLQTTNTEAFF. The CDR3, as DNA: TGCGCCAGCAGCTTACAGACTACGAACACTGAAGCTTTCTTT. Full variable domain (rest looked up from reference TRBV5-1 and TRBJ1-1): KAGVTQTPRYLIKTRGQQVTLSCSPISGHRSVSWYQQTPGQGLQFLFEYFSETQRNKGNFPGRFSGRQFSNSRSEMNVSTLELGDSALYLCASSLQTTNTEAFFGQGTRLTVV.

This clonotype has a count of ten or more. CDR3: CSANARQGTDTQYF. In DNA, the CDR3 is TGCAGTGCTAACGCCCGGCAGGGCACAGATACGCAGTATTTT. The V call is TRBV20-1, the J call TRBJ2-3; D unresolved. The V end was cut by 4 bases, the J end by 1 base, with 12 bases between. CDR3 length: 14 amino acids. Germline values: CDR1 DFQATT, CDR2 SNEGSKA (reference sequence).

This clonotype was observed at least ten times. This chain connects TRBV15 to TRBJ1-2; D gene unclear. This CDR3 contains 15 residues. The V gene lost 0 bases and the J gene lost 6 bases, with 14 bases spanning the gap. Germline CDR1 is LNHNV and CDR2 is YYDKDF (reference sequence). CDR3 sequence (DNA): TGTGCCACCAGCAGAGAAAGCAGGTCCGGCGATGGCTACACCTTC. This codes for CATSRESRSGDGYTF.

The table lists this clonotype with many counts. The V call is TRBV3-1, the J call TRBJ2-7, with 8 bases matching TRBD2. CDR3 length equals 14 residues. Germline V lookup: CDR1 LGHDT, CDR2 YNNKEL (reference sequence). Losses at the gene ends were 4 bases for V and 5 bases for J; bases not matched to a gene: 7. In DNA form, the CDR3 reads TGTGCCAGCAGCCGCCGGGGGGGTAGAGACGAGCAGTACTTC. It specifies CASSRRGGRDEQYF.

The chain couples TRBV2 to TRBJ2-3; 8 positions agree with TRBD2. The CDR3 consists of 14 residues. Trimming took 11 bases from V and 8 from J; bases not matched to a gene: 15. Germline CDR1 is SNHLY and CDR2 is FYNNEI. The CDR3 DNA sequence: TGTGCCTTAACCCCGGGACTAGTAGGTGGTACGCAGTATTTT. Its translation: CALTPGLVGGTQYF.

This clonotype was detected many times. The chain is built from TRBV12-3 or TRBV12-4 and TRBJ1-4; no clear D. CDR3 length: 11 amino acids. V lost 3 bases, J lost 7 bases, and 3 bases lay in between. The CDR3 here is CASSFAEKLFF. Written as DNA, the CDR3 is TGTGCCAGCAGTTTCGCTGAAAAACTGTTTTTT.

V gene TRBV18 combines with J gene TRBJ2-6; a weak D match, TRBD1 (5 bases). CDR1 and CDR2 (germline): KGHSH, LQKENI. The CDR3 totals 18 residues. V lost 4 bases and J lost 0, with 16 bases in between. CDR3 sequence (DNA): TGTGCCAGCTCACAAACATCAGGGCCCACCTCTGGGGCCAACGTCCTGACTTTC. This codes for CASSQTSGPTSGANVLTF. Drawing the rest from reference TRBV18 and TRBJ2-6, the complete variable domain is NAGVMQNPRHLVRRRGQEARLRCSPMKGHSHVYWYRQLPEEGLKFMVYLQKENIIDESGMPKERFSAEFPKEGPSILRIQQVVRGDSAAYFCASSQTSGPTSGANVLTFGAGSRLTVL.

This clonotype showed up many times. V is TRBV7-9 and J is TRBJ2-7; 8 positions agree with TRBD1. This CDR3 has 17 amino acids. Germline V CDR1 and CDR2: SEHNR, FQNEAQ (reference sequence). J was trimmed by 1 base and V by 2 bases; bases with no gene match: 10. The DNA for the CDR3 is TGTGCCAGCAGCTTAACCATAGGACAGGGCAAGTCCTACGAGCAGTACTTC. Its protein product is CASSLTIGQGKSYEQYF.

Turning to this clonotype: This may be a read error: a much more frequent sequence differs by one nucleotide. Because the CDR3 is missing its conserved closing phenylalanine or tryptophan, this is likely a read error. The CDR3 nucleotides are TGCGCCAGCACCGCCCAGGGGAGGACCTACACCTAC. Translated, it gives CASTAQGRTYTY. The V and J genes are TRBV5-1 and TRBJ1-2, with a tentative D call TRBD1 (6 bases). The CDR3 length is 12 residues. CDR1 and CDR2 (germline): SGHRS, YFSETQ. Trimming removed 6 bases from V and 10 bases from J, with 16 bases in between.

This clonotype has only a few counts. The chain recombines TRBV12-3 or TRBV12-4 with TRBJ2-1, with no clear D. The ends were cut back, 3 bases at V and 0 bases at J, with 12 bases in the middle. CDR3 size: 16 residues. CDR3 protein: CASSLARRSSYNEQFF. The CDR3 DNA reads TGTGCCAGCAGTTTGGCACGACGGAGCTCCTACAATGAGCAGTTCTTC.

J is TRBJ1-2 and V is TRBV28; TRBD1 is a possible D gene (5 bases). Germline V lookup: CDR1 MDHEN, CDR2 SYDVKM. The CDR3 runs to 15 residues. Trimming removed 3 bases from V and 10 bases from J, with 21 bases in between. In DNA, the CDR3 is TGTGCCAGCAGTTTCTATAGGGGCAGTTATCCCCTCTACACCTTC. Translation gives CASSFYRGSYPLYTF.

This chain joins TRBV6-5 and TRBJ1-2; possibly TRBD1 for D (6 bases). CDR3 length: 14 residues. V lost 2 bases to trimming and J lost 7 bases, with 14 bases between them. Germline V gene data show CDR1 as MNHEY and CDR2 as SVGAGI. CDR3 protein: CASSYGGRGPGYTF. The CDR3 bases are TGTGCCAGCAGTTACGGGGGACGGGGGCCTGGCTACACCTTC.

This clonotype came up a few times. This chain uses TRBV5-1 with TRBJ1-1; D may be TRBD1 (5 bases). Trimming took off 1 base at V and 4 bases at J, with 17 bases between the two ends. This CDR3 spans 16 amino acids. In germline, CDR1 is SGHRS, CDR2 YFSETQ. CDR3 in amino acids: CASSLPFQGSSTEAFF. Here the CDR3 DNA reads TGCGCCAGCAGCTTGCCGTTTCAGGGATCGAGCACTGAAGCTTTCTTT. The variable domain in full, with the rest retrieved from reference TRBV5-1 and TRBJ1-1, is KAGVTQTPRYLIKTRGQQVTLSCSPISGHRSVSWYQQTPGQGLQFLFEYFSETQRNKGNFPGRFSGRQFSNSRSEMNVSTLELGDSALYLCASSLPFQGSSTEAFFGQGTRLTVV.